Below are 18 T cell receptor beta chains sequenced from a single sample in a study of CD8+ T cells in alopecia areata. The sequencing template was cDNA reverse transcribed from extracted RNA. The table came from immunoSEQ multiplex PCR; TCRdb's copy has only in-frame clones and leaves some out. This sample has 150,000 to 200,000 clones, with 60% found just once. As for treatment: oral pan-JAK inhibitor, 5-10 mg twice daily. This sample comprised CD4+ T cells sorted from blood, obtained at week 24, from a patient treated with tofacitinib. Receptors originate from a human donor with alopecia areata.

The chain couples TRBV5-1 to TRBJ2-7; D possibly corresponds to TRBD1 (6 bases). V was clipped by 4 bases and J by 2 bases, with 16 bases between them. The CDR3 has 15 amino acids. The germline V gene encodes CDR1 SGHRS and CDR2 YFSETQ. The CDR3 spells CASSTGNPRAYEQYF. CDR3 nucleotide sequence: TGCGCCAGCAGCACAGGGAACCCCAGGGCCTACGAGCAGTACTTC. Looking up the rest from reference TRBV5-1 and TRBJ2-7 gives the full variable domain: KAGVTQTPRYLIKTRGQQVTLSCSPISGHRSVSWYQQTPGQGLQFLFEYFSETQRNKGNFPGRFSGRQFSNSRSEMNVSTLELGDSALYLCASSTGNPRAYEQYFGPGTRLTVT.

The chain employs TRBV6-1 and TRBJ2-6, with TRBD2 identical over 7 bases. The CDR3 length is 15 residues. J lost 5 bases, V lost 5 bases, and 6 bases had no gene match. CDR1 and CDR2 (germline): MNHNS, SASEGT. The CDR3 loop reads CASSSGDEWANVLTF. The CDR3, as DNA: TGTGCCAGCAGTAGCGGGGATGAGTGGGCCAACGTCCTGACTTTC.

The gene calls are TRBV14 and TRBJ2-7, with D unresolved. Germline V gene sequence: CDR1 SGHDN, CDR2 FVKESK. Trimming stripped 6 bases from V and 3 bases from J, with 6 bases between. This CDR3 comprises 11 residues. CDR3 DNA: TGTGCCAGCAGTCATAACTACGAGCAGTACTTC. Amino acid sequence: CASSHNYEQYF.

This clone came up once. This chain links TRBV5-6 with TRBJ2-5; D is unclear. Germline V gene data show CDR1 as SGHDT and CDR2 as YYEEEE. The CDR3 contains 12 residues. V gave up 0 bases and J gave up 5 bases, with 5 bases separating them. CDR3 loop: CASSLVRETQYF. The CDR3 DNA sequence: TGTGCCAGCAGCTTGGTTAGGGAGACCCAGTACTTC.

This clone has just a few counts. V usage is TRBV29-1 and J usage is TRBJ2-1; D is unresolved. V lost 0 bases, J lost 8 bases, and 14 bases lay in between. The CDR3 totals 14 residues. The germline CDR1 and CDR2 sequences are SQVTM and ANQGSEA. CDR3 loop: CSVEEGFGFDEQFF. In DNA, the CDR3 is TGCAGCGTTGAAGAGGGTTTTGGGTTCGATGAGCAGTTCTTC.

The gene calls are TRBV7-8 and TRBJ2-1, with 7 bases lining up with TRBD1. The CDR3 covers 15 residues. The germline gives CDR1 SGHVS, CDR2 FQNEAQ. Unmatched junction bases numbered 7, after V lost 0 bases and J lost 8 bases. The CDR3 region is CASSLAGTGADEQFF. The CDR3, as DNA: TGTGCCAGCAGCTTAGCGGGTACAGGGGCGGATGAGCAGTTCTTC. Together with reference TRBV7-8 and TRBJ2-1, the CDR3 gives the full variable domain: GAGVSQSPRYKVAKRGQDVALRCDPISGHVSLFWYQQALGQGPEFLTYFQNEAQLDKSGLPSDRFFAERPEGSVSTLKIQRTQQEDSAVYLCASSLAGTGADEQFFGPGTRLTVL.

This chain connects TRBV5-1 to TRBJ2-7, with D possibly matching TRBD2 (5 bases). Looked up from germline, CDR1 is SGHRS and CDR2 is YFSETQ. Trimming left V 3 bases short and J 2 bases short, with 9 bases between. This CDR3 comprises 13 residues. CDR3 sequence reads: CASSWEQAYEQYF. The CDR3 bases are TGCGCCAGCAGCTGGGAGCAGGCCTACGAGCAGTACTTC.

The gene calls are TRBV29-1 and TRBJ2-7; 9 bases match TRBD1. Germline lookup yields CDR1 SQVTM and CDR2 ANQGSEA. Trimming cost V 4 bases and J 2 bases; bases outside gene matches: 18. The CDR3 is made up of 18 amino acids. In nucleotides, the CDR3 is TGCAGCGTTGCGGGGGTGGCCGCGTGGGGGACAGGGACCTACGAGCAGTACTTC. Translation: CSVAGVAAWGTGTYEQYF.

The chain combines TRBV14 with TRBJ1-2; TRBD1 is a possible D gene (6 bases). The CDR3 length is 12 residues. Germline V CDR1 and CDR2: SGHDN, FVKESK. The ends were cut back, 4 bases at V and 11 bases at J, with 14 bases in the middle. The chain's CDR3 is CASSPGQRGYTF. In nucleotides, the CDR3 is TGTGCCAGCAGCCCTGGACAGCGGGGGTACACCTTC.

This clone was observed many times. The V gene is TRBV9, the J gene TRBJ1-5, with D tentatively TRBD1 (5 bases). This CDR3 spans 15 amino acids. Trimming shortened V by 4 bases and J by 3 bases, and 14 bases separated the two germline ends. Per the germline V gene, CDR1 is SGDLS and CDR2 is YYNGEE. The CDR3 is CASSSSGGDNQPQHF. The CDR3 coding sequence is TGTGCCAGCAGCTCCTCCGGAGGGGACAATCAGCCCCAGCATTTT.

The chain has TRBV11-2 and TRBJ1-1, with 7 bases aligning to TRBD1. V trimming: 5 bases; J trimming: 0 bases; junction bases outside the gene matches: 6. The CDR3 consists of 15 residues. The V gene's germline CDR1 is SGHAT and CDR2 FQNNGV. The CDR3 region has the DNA TGTGCCAGCAGCCTGTTAGGGACAGTGAACACTGAAGCTTTCTTT. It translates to CASSLLGTVNTEAFF.

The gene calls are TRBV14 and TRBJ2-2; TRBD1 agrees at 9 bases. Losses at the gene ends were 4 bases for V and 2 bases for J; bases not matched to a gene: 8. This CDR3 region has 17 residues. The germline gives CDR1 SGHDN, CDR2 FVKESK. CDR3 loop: CASSPFPGQGNTGELFF. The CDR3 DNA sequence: TGTGCCAGCAGCCCTTTTCCGGGACAGGGAAACACCGGGGAGCTGTTTTTT.

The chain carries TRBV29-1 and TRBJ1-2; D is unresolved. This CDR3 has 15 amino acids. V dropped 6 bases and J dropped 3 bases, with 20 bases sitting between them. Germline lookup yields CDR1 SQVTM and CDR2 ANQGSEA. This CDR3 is CSVSRTSSSDYGYTF. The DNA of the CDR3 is TGCAGCGTCTCGCGGACTTCCTCCTCGGACTATGGCTACACCTTC.

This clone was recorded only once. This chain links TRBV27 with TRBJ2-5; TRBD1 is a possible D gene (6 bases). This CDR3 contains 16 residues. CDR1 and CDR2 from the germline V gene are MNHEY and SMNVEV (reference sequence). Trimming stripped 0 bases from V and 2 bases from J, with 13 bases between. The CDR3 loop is CASSLSPDRMQETQYF. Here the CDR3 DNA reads TGTGCCAGCAGTTTATCCCCTGACAGGATGCAAGAGACCCAGTACTTC.

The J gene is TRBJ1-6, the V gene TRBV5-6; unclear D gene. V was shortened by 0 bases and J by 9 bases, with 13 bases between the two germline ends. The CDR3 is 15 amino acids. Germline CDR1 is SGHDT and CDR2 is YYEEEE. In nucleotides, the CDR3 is TGTGCCAGCAGCTTGGGCACTCCATCGAGTTCACCCCTCCACTTT. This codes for CASSLGTPSSSPLHF.

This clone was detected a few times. The CDR3 nucleotides are TGCAGCGTTAGGATCTCCGGGGGTCTAGCCAAAAACATTCAGTACTTC. Amino acids: CSVRISGGLAKNIQYF. The chain employs TRBV29-1 and TRBJ2-4, with D maybe TRBD2 (6 bases). Germline V gene data show CDR1 as SQVTM and CDR2 as ANQGSEA. This CDR3 is 16 amino acids long. Trimming removed 5 bases from V and 0 bases from J, with 17 bases in between.

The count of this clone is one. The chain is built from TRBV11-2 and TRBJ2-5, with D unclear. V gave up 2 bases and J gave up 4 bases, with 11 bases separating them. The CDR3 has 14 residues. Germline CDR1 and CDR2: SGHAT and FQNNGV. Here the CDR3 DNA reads TGTGCCAGCAGCTTATCCGCGATAAGAGAGACCCAGTACTTC. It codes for CASSLSAIRETQYF.

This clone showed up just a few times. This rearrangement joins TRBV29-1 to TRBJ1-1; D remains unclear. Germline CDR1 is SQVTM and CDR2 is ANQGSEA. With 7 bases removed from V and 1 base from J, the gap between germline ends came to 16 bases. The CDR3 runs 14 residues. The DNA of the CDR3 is TGCAGCGCCACCGGGCAAACGACGAACACTGAAGCTTTCTTT. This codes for CSATGQTTNTEAFF.